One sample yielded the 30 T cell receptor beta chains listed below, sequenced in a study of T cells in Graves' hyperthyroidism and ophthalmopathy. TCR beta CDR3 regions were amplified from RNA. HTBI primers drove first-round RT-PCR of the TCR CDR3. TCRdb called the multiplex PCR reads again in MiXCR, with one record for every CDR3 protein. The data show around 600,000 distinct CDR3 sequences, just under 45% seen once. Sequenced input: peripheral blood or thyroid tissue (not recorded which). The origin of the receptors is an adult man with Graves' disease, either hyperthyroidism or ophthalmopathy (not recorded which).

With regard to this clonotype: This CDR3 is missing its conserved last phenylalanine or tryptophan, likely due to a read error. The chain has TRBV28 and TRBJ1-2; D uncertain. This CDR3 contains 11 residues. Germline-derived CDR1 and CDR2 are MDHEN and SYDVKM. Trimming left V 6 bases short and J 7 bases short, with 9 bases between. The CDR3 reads CASRANGGYTL. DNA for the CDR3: TGTGCCAGCAGGGCCAATGGTGGCTACACCCTC.

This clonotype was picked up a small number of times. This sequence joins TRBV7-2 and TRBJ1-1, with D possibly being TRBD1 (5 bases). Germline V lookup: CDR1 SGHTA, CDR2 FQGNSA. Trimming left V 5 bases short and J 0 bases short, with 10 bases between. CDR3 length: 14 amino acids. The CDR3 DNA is TGTGCCAGCAGCCTCAGGGTCTTGAACACTGAAGCTTTCTTT. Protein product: CASSLRVLNTEAFF.

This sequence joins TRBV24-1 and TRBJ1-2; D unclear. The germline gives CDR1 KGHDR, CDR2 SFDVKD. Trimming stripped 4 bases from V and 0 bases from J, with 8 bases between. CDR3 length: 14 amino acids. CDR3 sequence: CATSESGANYGYTF. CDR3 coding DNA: TGTGCCACCAGTGAGTCAGGCGCTAACTATGGCTACACCTTC.

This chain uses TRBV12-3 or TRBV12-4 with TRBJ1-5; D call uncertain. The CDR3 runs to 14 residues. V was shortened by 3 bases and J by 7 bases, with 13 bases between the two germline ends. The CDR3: CASSLKGSRQPQHF. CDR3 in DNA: TGTGCCAGCAGTTTGAAAGGGTCACGCCAGCCCCAGCATTTT.

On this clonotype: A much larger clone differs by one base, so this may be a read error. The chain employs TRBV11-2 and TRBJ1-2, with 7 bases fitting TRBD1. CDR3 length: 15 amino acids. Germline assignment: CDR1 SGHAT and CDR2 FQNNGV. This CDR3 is CAGSLGLGQNYGYTF. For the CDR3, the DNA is TGTGCCGGCAGCTTAGGGCTGGGACAGAACTATGGCTACACCTTC. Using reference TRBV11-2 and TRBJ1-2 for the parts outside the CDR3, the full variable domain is EAGVAQSPRYKIIEKRQSVAFWCNPISGHATLYWYQQILGQGPKLLIQFQNNGVVDDSQLPKDRFSAERLKGVDSTLKIQPAKLEDSAVYLCAGSLGLGQNYGYTFGSGTRLTVV.

This CDR3 is CASSSRLAGDYEQYF. The DNA of the CDR3 is TGTGCCAGCAGCAGCAGACTAGCGGGGGACTACGAGCAGTACTTC. The V call is TRBV7-9, the J call TRBJ2-7; TRBD2 aligns across 12 bases. The CDR3 is 15 amino acids. With V trimmed by 5 bases and J by 3 bases, 5 bases remained unmatched. CDR1 is SEHNR and CDR2 is FQNEAQ in the germline V gene (reference sequence).

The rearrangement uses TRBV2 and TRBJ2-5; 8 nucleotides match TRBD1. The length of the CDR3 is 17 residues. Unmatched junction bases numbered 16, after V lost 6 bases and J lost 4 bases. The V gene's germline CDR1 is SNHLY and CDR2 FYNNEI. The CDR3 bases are TGTGCCAGCAGCCAAGGACAGGGAAGGGGAGGAGGAGAGACCCAGTACTTC. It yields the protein CASSQGQGRGGGETQYF.

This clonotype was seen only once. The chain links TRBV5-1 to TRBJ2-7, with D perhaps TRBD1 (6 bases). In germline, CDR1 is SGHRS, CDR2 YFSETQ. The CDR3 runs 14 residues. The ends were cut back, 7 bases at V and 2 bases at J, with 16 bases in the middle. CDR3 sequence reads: CASPFQGPTYEQYF. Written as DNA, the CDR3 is TGCGCCAGCCCCTTCCAGGGGCCCACCTACGAGCAGTACTTC.

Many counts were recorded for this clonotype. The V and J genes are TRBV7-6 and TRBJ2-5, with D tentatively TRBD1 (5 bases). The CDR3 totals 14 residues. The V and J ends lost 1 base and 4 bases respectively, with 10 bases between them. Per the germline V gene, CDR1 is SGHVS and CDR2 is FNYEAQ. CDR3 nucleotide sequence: TGTGCCAGCAGCTTAGGGGGCGGCGGAGAGACCCAGTACTTC. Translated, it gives CASSLGGGGETQYF.

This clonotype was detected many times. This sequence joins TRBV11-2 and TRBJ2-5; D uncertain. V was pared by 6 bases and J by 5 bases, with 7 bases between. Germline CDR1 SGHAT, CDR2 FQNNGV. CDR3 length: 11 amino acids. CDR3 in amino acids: CASRKLETQYF. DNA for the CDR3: TGTGCCAGCAGGAAACTGGAGACCCAGTACTTC.

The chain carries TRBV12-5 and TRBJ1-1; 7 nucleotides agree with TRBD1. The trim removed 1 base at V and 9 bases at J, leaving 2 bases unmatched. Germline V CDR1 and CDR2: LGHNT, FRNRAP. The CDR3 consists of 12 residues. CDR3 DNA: TGTGCTAGTGGTTTGGCAGGGGGGAAAGCTTTCTTT. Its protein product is CASGLAGGKAFF.

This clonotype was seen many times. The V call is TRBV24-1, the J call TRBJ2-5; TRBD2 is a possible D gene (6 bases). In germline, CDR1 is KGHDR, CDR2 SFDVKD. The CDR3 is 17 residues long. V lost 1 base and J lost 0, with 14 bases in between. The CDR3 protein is CATSDLGGTANQETQYF. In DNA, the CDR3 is TGTGCCACCAGTGATTTAGGCGGGACCGCCAACCAAGAGACCCAGTACTTC.

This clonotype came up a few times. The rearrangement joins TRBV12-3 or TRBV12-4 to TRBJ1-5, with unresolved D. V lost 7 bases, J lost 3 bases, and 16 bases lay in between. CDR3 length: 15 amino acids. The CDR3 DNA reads TGTGCCAGCACCACCGCCGGGGTTAACAATCAGCCCCAGCATTTT. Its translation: CASTTAGVNNQPQHF.

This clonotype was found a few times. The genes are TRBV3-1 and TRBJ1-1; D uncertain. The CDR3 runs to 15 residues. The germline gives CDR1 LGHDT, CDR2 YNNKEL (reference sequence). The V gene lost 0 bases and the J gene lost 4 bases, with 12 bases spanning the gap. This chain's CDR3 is CASSQDHPWGTEAFF. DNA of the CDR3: TGTGCCAGCAGCCAAGACCACCCTTGGGGCACTGAAGCTTTCTTT.

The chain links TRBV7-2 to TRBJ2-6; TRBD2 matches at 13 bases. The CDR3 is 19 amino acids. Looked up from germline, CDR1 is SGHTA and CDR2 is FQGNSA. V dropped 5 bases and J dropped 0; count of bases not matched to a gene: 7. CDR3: CASSLGTSGTGSGANVLTF. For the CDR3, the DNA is TGTGCCAGCAGCCTAGGGACTAGCGGGACGGGCTCTGGGGCCAACGTCCTGACTTTC.

CDR3 in DNA: TGTGCCAGCAGCTTTTTGGGACAGGGCATCTACGAGCAGTACTTC. Translated, it gives CASSFLGQGIYEQYF. The V gene is TRBV7-2, the J gene TRBJ2-7, with 9 bases matching TRBD1. The CDR3 contains 15 residues. The germline V gene encodes CDR1 SGHTA and CDR2 FQGNSA. V trimming: 3 bases; J trimming: 3 bases; junction bases outside the gene matches: 6.

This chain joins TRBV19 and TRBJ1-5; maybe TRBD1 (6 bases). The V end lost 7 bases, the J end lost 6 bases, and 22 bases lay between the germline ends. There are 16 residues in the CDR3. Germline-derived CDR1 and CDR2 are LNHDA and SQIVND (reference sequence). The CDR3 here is CASTLEGGHGGQPQHF. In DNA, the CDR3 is TGTGCCAGTACTTTGGAGGGGGGCCACGGTGGTCAGCCCCAGCATTTT.

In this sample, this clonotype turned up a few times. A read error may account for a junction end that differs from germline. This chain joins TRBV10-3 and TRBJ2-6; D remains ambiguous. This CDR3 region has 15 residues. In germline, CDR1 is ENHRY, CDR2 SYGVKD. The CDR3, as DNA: TGTGCCAGCAGTCAAAGCGTCTCTGGGGCCAACGTCCTGACTTTC. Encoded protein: CASSQSVSGANVLTF.

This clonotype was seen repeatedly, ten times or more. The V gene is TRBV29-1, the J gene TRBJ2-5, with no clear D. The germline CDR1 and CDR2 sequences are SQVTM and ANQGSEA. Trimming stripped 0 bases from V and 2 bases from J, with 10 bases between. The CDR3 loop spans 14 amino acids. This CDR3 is CSVEDGQRQETQYF. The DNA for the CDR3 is TGCAGCGTTGAAGATGGGCAGCGTCAAGAGACCCAGTACTTC. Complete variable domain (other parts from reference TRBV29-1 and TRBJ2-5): SAVISQKPSRDICQRGTSLTIQCQVDSQVTMMFWYRQQPGQSLTLIATANQGSEATYESGFVIDKFPISRPNLTFSTLTVSNMSPEDSSIYLCSVEDGQRQETQYFGPGTRLLVL.

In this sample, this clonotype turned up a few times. In DNA, the CDR3 is TGCGCCAGCAGCTTGGACAGGGATGTATCACAAGAGACCCAGTACTTC. It codes for CASSLDRDVSQETQYF. The chain uses TRBV5-1 and TRBJ2-5, with D possibly being TRBD1 (6 bases). The V gene lost 0 bases and the J gene lost 2 bases, with 14 bases spanning the gap. Germline CDR1 is SGHRS and CDR2 is YFSETQ. The CDR3 has 16 residues.

Here the CDR3 DNA reads TGTGCCAGCTCACCACTACAGGGTGGCACTGAAGCTTTCTTT. It is translated as CASSPLQGGTEAFF. The chain carries TRBV9 and TRBJ1-1; tentatively, D is TRBD1 (6 bases). This CDR3 comprises 14 residues. The germline gives CDR1 SGDLS, CDR2 YYNGEE. V was trimmed by 7 bases and J by 4 bases, leaving 17 bases between them.

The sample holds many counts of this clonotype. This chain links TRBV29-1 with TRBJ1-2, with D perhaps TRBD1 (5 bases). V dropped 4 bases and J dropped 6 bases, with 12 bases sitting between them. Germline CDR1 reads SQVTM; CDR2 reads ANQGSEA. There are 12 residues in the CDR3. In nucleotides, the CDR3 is TGCAGCGTTGGCATCAGGGAGGATGGCTACACCTTC. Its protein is CSVGIREDGYTF.

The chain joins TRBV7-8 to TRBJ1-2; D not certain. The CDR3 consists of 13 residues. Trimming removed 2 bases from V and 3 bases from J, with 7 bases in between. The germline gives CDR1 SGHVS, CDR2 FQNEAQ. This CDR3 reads CASSLKQDYGYTF. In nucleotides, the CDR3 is TGTGCCAGCAGCTTAAAACAAGACTATGGCTACACCTTC.

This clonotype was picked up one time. The CDR3: CASSVRQATGELFF. CDR3 bases: TGTGCCAGCAGTGTCAGACAGGCCACCGGGGAGCTGTTTTTT. V is TRBV2 and J is TRBJ2-2; D might be TRBD1 (6 bases). The V gene lost 4 bases and the J gene lost 4 bases, with 10 bases spanning the gap. Per the germline V gene, CDR1 is SNHLY and CDR2 is FYNNEI. The CDR3 contains 14 residues.

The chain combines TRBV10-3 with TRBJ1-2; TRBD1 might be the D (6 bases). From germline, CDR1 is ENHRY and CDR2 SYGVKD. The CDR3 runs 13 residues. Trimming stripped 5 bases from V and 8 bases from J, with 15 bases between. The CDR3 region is CAISPTGRGGYTF. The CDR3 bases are TGTGCCATCAGTCCCACAGGGCGAGGAGGCTACACCTTC.

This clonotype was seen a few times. CDR3 DNA sequence: TGCAGTGCTGGCGTTCAGCCCCAGCATTTT. Residues: CSAGVQPQHF. This chain uses TRBV20-1 with TRBJ1-5, with no clear D. This CDR3 region has 10 residues. Germline-derived CDR1 and CDR2 are DFQATT and SNEGSKA (reference sequence). V gave up 5 bases and J gave up 6 bases, with 5 bases separating them.

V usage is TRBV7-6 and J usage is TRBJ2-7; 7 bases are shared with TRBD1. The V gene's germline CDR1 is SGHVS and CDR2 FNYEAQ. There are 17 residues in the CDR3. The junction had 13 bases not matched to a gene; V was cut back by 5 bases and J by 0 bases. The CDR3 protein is CASSPGTGTEFSYEQYF. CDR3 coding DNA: TGTGCCAGCAGCCCAGGGACCGGGACAGAGTTCTCCTACGAGCAGTACTTC.

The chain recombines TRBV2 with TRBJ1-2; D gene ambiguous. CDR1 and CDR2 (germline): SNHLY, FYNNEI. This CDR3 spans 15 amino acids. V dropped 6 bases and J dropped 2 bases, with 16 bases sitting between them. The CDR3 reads CASSTSFSPNYGYTF. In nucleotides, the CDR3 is TGTGCCAGCAGCACATCCTTTTCTCCGAACTATGGCTACACCTTC.

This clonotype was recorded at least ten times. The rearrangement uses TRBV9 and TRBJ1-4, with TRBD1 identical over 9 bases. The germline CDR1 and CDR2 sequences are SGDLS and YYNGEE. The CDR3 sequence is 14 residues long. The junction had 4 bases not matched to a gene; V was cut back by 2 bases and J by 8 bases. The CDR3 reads CASSVGQGSEKLFF. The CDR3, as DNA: TGTGCCAGCAGCGTGGGACAGGGTAGCGAAAAACTGTTTTTT.

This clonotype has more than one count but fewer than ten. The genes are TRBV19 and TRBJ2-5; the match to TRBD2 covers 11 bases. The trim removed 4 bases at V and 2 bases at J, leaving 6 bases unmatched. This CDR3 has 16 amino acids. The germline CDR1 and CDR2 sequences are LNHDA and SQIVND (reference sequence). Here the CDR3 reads CASSTGLAARQETQYF. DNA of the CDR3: TGTGCCAGTAGTACGGGACTAGCGGCCCGTCAAGAGACCCAGTACTTC.